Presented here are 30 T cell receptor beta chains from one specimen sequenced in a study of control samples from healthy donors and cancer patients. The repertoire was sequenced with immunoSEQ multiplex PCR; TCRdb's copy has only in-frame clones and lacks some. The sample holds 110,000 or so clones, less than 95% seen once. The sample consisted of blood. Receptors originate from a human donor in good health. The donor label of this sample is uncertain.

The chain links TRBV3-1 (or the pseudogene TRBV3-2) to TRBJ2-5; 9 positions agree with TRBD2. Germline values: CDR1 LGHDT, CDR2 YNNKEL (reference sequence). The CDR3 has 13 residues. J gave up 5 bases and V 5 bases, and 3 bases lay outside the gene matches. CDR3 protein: CASSGSGGETQYF. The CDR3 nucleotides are TGTGCCAGCAGCGGCAGCGGGGGGGAGACCCAGTACTTC.

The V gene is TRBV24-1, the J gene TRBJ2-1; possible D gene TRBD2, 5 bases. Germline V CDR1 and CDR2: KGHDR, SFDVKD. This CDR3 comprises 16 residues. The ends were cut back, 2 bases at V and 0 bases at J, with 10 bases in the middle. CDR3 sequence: CATSDYGRGSYNEQFF. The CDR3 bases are TGTGCCACCAGTGATTACGGACGGGGCTCCTACAATGAGCAGTTCTTC.

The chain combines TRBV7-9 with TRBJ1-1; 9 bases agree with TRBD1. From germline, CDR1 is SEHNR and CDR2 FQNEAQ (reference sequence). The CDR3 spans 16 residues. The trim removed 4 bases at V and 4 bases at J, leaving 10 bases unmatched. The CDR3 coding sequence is TGTGCCAGCAGCTCCCGGACAGGGGTGACGGTCACTGAAGCTTTCTTT. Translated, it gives CASSSRTGVTVTEAFF.

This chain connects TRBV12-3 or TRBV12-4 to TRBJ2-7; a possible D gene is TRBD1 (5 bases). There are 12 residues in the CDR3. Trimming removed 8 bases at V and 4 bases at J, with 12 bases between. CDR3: CASSSRAYEQYF. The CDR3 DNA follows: TGTGCCAGCTCCAGCAGGGCTTACGAGCAGTACTTC.

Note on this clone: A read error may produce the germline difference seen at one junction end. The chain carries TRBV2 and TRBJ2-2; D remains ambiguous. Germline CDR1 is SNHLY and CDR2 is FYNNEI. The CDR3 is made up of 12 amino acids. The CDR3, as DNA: TGTGCCAGCACCGGAGACACCGAGGAGCTGTTTTTT. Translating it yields CASTGDTEELFF. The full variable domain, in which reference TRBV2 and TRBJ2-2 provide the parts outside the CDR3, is EPEVTQTPSHQVTQMGQEVILRCVPISNHLYFYWYRQILGQKVEFLVSFYNNEISEKSEIFDDQFSVERPDGSNFTLKIRSTKLEDSAMYFCASTGDTEELFFGEGSRLTVL.

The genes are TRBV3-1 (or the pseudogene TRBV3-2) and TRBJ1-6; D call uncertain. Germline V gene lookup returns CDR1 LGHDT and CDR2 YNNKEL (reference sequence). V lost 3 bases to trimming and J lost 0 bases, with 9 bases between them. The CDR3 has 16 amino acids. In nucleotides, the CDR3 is TGTGCCAGCAGCCACCCCCGTGGCTCCTATAATTCACCCCTCCACTTT. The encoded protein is CASSHPRGSYNSPLHF.

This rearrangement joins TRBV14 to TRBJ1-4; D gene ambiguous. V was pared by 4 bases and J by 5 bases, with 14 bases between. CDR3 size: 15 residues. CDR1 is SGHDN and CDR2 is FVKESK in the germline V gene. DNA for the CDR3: TGTGCCAGCAGCCTTCCGGGGAGAAGGAATGAAAAACTGTTTTTT. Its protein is CASSLPGRRNEKLFF.

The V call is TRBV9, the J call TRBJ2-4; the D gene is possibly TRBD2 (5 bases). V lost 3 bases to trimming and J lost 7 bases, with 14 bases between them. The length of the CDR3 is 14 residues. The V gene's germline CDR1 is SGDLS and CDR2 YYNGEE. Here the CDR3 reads CASSDGENMNIQYF. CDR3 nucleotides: TGTGCCAGCAGCGACGGGGAGAACATGAACATTCAGTACTTC.

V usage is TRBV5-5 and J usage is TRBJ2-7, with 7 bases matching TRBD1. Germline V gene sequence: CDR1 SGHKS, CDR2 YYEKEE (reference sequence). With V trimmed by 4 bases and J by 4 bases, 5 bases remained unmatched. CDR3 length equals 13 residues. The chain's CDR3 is CASSRDSYYEQYF. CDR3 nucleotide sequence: TGTGCCAGCAGCCGGGACAGCTATTACGAGCAGTACTTC.

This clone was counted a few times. The CDR3 nucleotides read TGTGCCAGCAGTCCCCGACAGTTAGATCAGCCCCAGCATTTT. Translated, it gives CASSPRQLDQPQHF. The chain is built from TRBV6-6 and TRBJ1-5, with D possibly being TRBD1 (5 bases). Germline values: CDR1 MNHNY, CDR2 SVGAGI (reference sequence). V was cut by 5 bases and J by 5 bases, with 13 bases left in between. The CDR3 runs 14 residues.

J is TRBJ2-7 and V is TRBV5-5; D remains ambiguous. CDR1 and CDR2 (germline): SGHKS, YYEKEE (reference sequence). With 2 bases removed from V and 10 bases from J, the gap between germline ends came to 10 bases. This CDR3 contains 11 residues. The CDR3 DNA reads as TGTGCCAGCAGCTTAGGACCGCTCCAGTACTTC. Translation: CASSLGPLQYF.

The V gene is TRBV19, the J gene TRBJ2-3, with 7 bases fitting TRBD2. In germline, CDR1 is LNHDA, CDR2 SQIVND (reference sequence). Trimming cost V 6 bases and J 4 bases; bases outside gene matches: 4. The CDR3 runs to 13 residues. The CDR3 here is CASRTGGADTQYF. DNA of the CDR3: TGTGCCAGTAGAACGGGGGGTGCAGATACGCAGTATTTT.

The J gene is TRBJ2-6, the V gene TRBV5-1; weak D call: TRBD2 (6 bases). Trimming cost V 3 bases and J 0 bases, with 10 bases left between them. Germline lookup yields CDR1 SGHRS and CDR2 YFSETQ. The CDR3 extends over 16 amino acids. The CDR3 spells CASSSVDYSGANVLTF. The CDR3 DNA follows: TGCGCCAGCAGCTCGGTGGACTACTCTGGGGCCAACGTCCTGACTTTC.

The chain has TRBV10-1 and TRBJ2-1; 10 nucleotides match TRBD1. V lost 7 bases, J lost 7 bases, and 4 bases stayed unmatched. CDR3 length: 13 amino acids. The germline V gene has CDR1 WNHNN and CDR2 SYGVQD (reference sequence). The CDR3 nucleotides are TGCGCCAGCACGGGACAGGGGAGTAATGAGCAGTTCTTC. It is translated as CASTGQGSNEQFF.

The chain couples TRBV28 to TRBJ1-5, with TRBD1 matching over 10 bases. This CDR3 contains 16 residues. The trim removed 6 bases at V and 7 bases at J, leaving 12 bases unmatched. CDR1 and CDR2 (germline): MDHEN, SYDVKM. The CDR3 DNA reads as TGTGCCAGCAGCTCTCGGGACAGGGGTGAAAGACAGCCCCAGCATTTT. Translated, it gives CASSSRDRGERQPQHF.

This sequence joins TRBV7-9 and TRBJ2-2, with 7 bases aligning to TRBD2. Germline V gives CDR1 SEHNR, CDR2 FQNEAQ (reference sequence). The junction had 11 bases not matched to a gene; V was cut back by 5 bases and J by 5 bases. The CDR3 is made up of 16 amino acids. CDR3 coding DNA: TGTGCCAGCAGCGTAAGGGGAGGGTTAAGGACCGGGGAGCTGTTTTTT. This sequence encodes CASSVRGGLRTGELFF.

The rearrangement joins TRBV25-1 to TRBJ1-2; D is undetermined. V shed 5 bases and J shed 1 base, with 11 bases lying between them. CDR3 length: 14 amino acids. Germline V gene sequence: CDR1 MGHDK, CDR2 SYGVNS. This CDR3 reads CASSPREFNYGYTF. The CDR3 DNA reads TGTGCCAGCAGTCCGAGAGAGTTTAACTATGGCTACACCTTC.

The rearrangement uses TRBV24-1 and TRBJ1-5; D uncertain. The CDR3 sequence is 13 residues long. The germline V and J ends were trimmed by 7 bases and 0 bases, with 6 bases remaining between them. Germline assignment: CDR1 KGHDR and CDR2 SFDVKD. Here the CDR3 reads CATSYNSNQPQHF. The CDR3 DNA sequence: TGTGCCACCAGCTATAATAGCAATCAGCCCCAGCATTTT.

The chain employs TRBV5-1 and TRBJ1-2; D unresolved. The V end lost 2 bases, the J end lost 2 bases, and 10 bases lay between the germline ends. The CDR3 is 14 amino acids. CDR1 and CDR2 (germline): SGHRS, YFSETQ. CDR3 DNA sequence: TGCGCCAGCAGCTTTGAGAAGGCGAACTATGGCTACACCTTC. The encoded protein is CASSFEKANYGYTF. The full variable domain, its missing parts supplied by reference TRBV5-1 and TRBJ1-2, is KAGVTQTPRYLIKTRGQQVTLSCSPISGHRSVSWYQQTPGQGLQFLFEYFSETQRNKGNFPGRFSGRQFSNSRSEMNVSTLELGDSALYLCASSFEKANYGYTFGSGTRLTVV.

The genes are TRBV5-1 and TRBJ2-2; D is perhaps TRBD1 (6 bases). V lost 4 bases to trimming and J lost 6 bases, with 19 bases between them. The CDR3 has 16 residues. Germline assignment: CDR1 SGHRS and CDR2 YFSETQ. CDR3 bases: TGCGCCAGCAGCCCTCGGACAGCTGGTTCTCCCGGGGAGCTGTTTTTT. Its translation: CASSPRTAGSPGELFF.

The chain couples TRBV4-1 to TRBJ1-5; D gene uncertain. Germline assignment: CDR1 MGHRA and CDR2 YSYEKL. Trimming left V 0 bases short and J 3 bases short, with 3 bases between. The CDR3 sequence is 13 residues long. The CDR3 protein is CASSQDLNQPQHF. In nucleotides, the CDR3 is TGCGCCAGCAGCCAAGACCTCAATCAGCCCCAGCATTTT.

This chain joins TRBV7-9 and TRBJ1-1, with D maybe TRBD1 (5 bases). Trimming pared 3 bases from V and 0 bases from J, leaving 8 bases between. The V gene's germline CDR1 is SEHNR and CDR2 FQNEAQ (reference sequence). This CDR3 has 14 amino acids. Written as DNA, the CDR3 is TGTGCCAGCAGCTTGCAGGGTATGAACACTGAAGCTTTCTTT. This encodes CASSLQGMNTEAFF.

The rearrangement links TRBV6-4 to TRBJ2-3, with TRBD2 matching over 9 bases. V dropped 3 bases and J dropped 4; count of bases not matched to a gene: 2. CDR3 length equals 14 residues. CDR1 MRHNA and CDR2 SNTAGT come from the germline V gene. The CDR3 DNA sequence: TGTGCCAGCAGTGAAGGCGGGGGGGCAGATACGCAGTATTTT. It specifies CASSEGGGADTQYF.

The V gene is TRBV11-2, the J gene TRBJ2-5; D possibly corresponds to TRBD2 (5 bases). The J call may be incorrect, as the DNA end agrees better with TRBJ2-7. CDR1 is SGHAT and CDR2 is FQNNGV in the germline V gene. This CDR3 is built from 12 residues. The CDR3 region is CASSPSGYEQYF. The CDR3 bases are TGTGCCAGCAGCCCCAGCGGCTACGAGCAGTACTTC.

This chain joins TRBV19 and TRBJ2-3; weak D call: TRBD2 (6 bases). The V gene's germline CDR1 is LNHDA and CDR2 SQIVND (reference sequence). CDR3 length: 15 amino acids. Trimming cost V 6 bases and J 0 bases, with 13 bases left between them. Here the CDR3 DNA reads TGTGCCAGTAGAGCTAGCGCTGGGAGCACAGATACGCAGTATTTT. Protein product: CASRASAGSTDTQYF.

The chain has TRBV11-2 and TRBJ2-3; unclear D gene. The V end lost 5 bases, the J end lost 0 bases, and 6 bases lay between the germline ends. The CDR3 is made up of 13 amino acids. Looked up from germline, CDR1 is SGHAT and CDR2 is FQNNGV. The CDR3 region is CASSDTSTDTQYF. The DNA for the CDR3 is TGTGCCAGCAGCGACACAAGCACAGATACGCAGTATTTT.

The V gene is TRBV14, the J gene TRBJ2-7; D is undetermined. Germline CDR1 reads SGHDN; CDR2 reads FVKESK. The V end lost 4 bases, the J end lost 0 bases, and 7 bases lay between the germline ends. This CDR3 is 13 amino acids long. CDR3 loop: CASSLISSYEQYF. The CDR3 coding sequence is TGTGCCAGCAGCCTAATTAGCTCCTACGAGCAGTACTTC.

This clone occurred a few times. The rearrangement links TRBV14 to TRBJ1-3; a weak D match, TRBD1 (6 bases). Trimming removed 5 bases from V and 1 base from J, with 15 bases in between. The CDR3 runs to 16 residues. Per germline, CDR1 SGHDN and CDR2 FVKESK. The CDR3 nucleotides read TGTGCCAGCAGCGTACGTCAGGGGTTTTCTGGAAACACCATATATTTT. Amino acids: CASSVRQGFSGNTIYF.

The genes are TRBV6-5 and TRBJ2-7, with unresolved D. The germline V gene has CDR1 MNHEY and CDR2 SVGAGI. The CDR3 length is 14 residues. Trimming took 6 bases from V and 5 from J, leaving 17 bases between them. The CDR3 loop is CASRSFPEKDEQYF. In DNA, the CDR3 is TGTGCCAGCAGGTCCTTCCCCGAAAAGGACGAGCAGTACTTC.

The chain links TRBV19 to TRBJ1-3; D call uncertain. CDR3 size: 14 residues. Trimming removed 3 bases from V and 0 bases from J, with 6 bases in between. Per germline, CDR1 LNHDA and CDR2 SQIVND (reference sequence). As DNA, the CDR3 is TGTGCCAGTAGTATGTACAGCTCTGGAAACACCATATATTTT. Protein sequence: CASSMYSSGNTIYF.